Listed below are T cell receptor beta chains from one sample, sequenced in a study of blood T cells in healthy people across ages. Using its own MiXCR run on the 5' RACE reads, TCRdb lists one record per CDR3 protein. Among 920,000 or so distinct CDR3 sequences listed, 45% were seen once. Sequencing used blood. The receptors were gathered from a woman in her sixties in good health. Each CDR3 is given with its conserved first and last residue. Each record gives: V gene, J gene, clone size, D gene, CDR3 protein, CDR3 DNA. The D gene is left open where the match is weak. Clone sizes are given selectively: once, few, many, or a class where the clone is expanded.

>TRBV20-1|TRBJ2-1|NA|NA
CSAGGDEDNEQFF
TGCAGTGCGGGGGGCGACGAGGATAATGAGCAGTTCTTC
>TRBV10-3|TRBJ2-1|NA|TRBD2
CAISDTRGTSLNNEQFF
TGTGCCATCAGTGACACCCGAGGGACTAGCCTTAACAATGAGCAGTTCTTC
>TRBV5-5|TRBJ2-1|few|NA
CASSLAEGPYNEQFF
TGTGCCAGCAGCTTGGCCGAGGGACCCTACAATGAGCAGTTCTTC
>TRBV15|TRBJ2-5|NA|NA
CATGGLEETQYF
TGTGCCACTGGGGGTCTTGAGGAGACCCAGTACTTC
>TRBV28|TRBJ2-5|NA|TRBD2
CPSSIHSGAASWQYF
TGTCCCAGCAGTATCCATAGCGGGGCGGCGAGTTGGCAGTACTTC
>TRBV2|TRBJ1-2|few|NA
CASRDPGDGYTF
TGTGCCAGCAGAGACCCAGGGGATGGCTACACCTTC
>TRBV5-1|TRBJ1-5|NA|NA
CASSWDGHQPQHF
TGCGCCAGCAGCTGGGACGGCCATCAGCCCCAGCATTTT
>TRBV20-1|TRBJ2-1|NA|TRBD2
CSARPRTSGRALHYNEQFF
TGCAGTGCTAGGCCCAGGACTAGCGGGAGGGCCCTGCACTACAATGAGCAGTTCTTC
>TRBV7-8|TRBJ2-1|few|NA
CASSLDGVTYNEQFF
TGTGCCAGCAGCTTAGACGGTGTCACCTACAATGAGCAGTTCTTC
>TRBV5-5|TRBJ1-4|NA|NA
CASSLGFLEKLFF
TGTGCCAGCAGCTTGGGGTTTTTAGAAAAACTGTTTTTT
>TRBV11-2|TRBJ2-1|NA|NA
CASSLVGGFYNEQFF
TGTGCCAGCAGCTTAGTCGGGGGATTCTACAATGAGCAGTTCTTC
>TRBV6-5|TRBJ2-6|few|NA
CASSQVGAGANVLTF
TGTGCCAGCAGCCAAGTGGGGGCCGGGGCCAACGTCCTGACTTTC
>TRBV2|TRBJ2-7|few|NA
CASSEALRGEVTYEQYF
TGTGCCAGCAGTGAAGCGCTTAGGGGGGAGGTAACCTACGAGCAGTACTTC
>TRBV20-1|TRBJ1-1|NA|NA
CSAREAGGISNTEAFF
TGCAGTGCTAGGGAGGCCGGGGGAATCTCGAACACTGAAGCTTTCTTT
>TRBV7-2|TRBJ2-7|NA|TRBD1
CASSSMGQGGDEQYF
TGTGCCAGCAGCTCAATGGGACAGGGCGGAGACGAGCAGTACTTC
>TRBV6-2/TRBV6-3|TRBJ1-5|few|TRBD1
CASRRDRYFQPQHF
TGTGCCAGCAGAAGGGACAGGTACTTTCAGCCCCAGCATTTT
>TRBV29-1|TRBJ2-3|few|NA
CSVLREATDTQYF
TGCAGCGTTCTCAGGGAGGCCACAGATACGCAGTATTTT
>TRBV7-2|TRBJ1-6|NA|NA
CASSLAAGPNSPLHF
TGTGCCAGCAGCTTAGCGGCAGGGCCTAATTCACCCCTCCACTTT
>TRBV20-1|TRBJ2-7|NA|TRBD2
CSARRSSGASYEQYF
TGCAGTGCTCGAAGGTCTAGCGGGGCGTCCTACGAGCAGTACTTC
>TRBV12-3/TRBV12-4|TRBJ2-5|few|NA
CASRSGDKETQYF
TGTGCCAGCAGATCCGGGGATAAAGAGACCCAGTACTTC
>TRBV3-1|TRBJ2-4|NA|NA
CASSQAPGPKNIQYF
TGTGCCAGCAGCCAAGCCCCGGGACCGAAAAACATTCAGTACTTC
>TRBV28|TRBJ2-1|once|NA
CASSNRARFF
TGTGCCAGCAGTAACAGAGCCCGGTTCTTC
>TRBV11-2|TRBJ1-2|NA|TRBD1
CASSANPGTVIYGYTF
TGTGCCAGCAGCGCCAACCCCGGGACAGTGATCTATGGCTACACCTTC
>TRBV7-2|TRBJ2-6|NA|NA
CASSSSSLGSGANVLTF
TGTGCCAGCAGCTCCTCCAGTCTGGGCTCTGGGGCCAACGTCCTGACTTTC
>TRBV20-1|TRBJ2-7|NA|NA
CSAPEGSSYEQYF
TGCAGTGCCCCTGAGGGGAGCTCCTACGAGCAGTACTTC
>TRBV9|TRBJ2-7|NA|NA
CASSVLAVSCNEQYF
TGTGCCAGCAGCGTCTTAGCGGTTTCCTGCAATGAGCAGTACTTC
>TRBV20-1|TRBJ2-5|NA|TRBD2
CSTLRTSAETQYF
TGCAGTACCCTCCGGACTAGCGCAGAGACCCAGTACTTC
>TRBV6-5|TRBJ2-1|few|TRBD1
CASSLFPGGVYNEQFF
TGTGCCAGCAGTTTGTTCCCAGGGGGCGTCTACAATGAGCAGTTCTTC
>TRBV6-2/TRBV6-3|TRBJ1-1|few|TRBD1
CASSYSPGGKTEAFF
TGTGCCAGCAGTTACTCCCCAGGGGGCAAAACTGAAGCTTTCTTT